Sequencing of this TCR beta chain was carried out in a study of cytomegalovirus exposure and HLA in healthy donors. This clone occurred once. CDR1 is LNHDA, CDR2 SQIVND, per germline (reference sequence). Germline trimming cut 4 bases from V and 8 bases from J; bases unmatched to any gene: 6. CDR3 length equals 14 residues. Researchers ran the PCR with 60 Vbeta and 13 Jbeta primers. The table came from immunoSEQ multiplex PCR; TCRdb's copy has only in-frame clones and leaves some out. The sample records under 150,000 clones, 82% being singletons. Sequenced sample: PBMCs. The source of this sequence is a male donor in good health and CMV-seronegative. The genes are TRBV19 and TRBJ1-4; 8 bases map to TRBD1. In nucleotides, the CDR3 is TGTGCCAGTAGTACACAGGGGGTCGAGGAAAAACTGTTTTTT. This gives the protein CASSTQGVEEKLFF. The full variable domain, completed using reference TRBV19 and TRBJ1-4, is DGGITQSPKYLFRKEGQNVTLSCEQNLNHDAMYWYRQDPGQGLRLIYYSQIVNDFQKGDIAEGYSVSREKKESFPLTVTSAQKNPTAFYLCASSTQGVEEKLFFGSGTQLSVL.